This T cell receptor beta chain appears in the sequencing data of a study of shared clonotypes between healthy human individuals (dated by TCRdb to about 2020). In terms of the full investigation: The cohort comprised two women and a few men aged 18 to 49 years. For each donor, three plates each were used for CD4 naive and CD4 memory, two plates were used for CD8 naive, and one plate was used for CD8 memory. Blood TCR repertoires of about five healthy adults were deeply sequenced to estimate repertoire size and the extent of clonotype sharing between individuals. Different laboratories and diverse techniques were used to prepare libraries and sequence TCR repertoires, to increase sequencing depth and limit assay-specific biases. Per donor, leukapheresis produced somewhere between about 0.85 and 9.5 billion PBMCs.

The CDR3 sequence holds 12 residues, the cysteine and phenylalanine included. The CDR3 DNA has 36 bases and is translated from base 1. V drops 6 bases and J drops 5 bases, leaving 9 bases in between. CDR1 and CDR2 are drawn from the germline V gene: MNHEY, SVGAGI. Beyond this particular receptor, the publication reports: Even with the large sequencing depth, rarefaction of the sorted-subset datasets indicated that sequencing was incomplete. The small number of donors limited the genetic and exposure-history diversity represented. Compared with non-shared clonotypes, clonotypes shared by all four sorted-subset donors had higher generation probabilities. Larger estimated clonotype richness was generally found for naive subsets than for memory subsets. When several donors were compared, the shared fraction of clonotypes was approximately 5% for naive CD4, approximately 3.3% for naive CD8, 2% to 2.5% for memory CD4, and under 0.5% for memory CD8. Only blood was sampled, and tissue TCR repertoires likely differ from those in blood. Pairwise subsampling led to the expectation that sequencing depth would affect the degree of clonotype sharing among donors.

Donors were healthy HIV-negative adults with no recently reported acute infections or vaccinations. Every donor was a Caucasian adult residing in Nashville, Tennessee, USA. CD4+ T cells were enriched by magnetic negative selection, after which naive cells were positively selected on CD45RA and the negative fraction was taken as the memory subset. Blood was collected by leukapheresis, and PBMCs were isolated by Ficoll-Histopaque density gradient centrifugation and then cryopreserved in liquid nitrogen vapor phase. Analytical flow cytometry was used to check the purity and quantity of every magnetically sorted T cell population. Each sorted fraction had its genomic DNA isolated and then quantified by UV absorbance on a Nanodrop 2000c. TCR CDR3 regions were amplified from genomic DNA by multiplex PCR using the deep immunoSEQ assay. For each cell subset, the extracted genomic DNA was distributed evenly across all wells of several immunoSEQ 96-well plates, and each plate served as one replicate. For sorted subsets, roughly 190 ng of genomic DNA, equivalent to 30,000 or so T cell genomes, went into each replicate PCR. Purified libraries were quantified with a Qubit 3.0 fluorometer, sized on a Bioanalyzer 2100, and re-quantified with the KAPA Library Quantification kit. Each immunoSEQ 96-well plate was sequenced on its own single-read 150-cycle Illumina NextSeq 550 flow cell. In the authors' own workflow: The immunoSEQ output contained only junctional sequences without quality scores, so filtering could not match that applied to full-length reads. Sequences were annotated with PyIR, a Python wrapper for IgBLAST v1.9, using IMGT germline references to assign V/J genes and CDR3. Any read was removed if the V/J assignment was weak (E-value above 1e-6), the CDR3 was missing, or the read contained stop codons, out-of-frame junctions, or ambiguous translated residues. V3J clonotypes were defined as sequences sharing an identical inferred V gene, J gene, and CDR3 amino acid sequence. The percentage overlap between two repertoires was calculated by dividing the number of shared unique clonotypes by the size of the smaller repertoire. Richness of each repertoire was evaluated using RTK rarefaction, the Chao1 estimator, and Recon v2.1 estimates of unobserved clonotypes. Generation probabilities were computed with OLGA for all TCRbeta clonotypes obtained by the gDNA method from four donors. TCRdb re-hosts the immuneACCESS table, in-frame sequences only. Its copies lack some clones; in the studies checked, an unresolved V gene accounts for under half of them, and the cause for the rest is not known. D and trimming were read from the DNA, whereas the V and J calls and clone size are those reported in that table. Within this sample are 2 million to 2.5 million clones, with around 95% of them counted one time only. Jointly, the top ten make up approximately 0.13% of the sample.

To note about this clone: This clone's antigen is unknown. It has no much larger one-base neighbor in the sample; base qualities were not kept. This sample includes further DNA sequences coding for the same CDR3.

The material sequenced was naive CD4+ T cells sorted from blood. According to the study, the label for this sample's cell subset or site signals: CD45RA+ positively selected. The receptor chain draws on TRBV6-5 and TRBJ2-3; a tentative D call is TRBD2 (6 bases match). This clonotype was obtained from a man between 18 and 35 years old in good health. The DNA sequence follows: TGTGCCAGCAGCAGACTAGGAGATACGCAGTATTTT. Its translation reads: CASSRLGDTQYF.